This record covers a single TCR beta chain. Its antigen is as yet unknown. V dropped 3 bases and J dropped 2 bases, with 11 bases sitting between them. Germline lookup yields CDR1 MDHEN and CDR2 SYDVKM. The CDR3 is 15 amino acids. This specimen belongs to a study of shared clonotypes between healthy human individuals. Notes on the study in general: Relative to memory subsets, naive subsets generally showed larger estimated richness.

Profiled with immunoSEQ multiplex PCR; TCRdb holds only in-frame clones, not every one. The repertoire includes 1 million to 1.2 million clones, about 80% of them detected once, and approximately 0.95% sits in the top ten. V usage is TRBV28 and J usage is TRBJ1-3, with D possibly TRBD1 on 5 matching bases. The receptor comes from a man in his late teens or twenties in good health. Some clones in this sample may be carry-over from other donors' samples. Sequencing used memory CD4+ T cells from PBMCs. Regarding subset: CD45RA-negative fraction. CDR3 coding DNA: TGTGCCAGCAGTTTTGGGGGGGGACCTGGAAACACCATATATTTT. Its translation is CASSFGGGPGNTIYF.